The rows below give T cell receptor beta chains drawn from one sample of a study of vaccination and CD4 T cells after COVID-19. TCRdb reprocessed the PCR reads via MiXCR and lists one record per CDR3 protein. The table includes 10,000 to 15,000 distinct CDR3 sequences, about three fifths detected once. No cognate antigen is known for these TCRs. The specimen was CD4+ T cells from blood, cultured in vitro. The receptor source for this set is a human donor who had recovered from COVID-19. The CDR3 runs from the conserved cysteine through the conserved F or W. D genes are given only for firm matches. Not all rows give a size; the values are once, few, many and, for expanded clones, a class.

clone_size	v_call	d_call	j_call	cdr3_aa	cdr3_nt
.	TRBV28	.	TRBJ2-7	CASSLFPPERALSYEQYF	TGTGCCAGCAGTTTATTCCCCCCAGAGAGGGCCCTCTCCTACGAGCAGTACTTC
.	TRBV5-1	TRBD2	TRBJ2-1	CASSLAGGIIYNEQFF	TGCGCCAGCAGCTTAGCGGGAGGGATAATCTACAATGAGCAGTTCTTC
once	TRBV14	.	TRBJ2-5	CASSLYNTQETQYF	TGTGCCAGCAGCCTTTACAATACCCAAGAGACCCAGTACTTC
few	TRBV6-2/TRBV6-3	.	TRBJ2-5	CASSRAPEVETQYF	TGTGCCAGCAGCCGTGCACCGGAGGTGGAGACCCAGTACTTC
few	TRBV10-3	.	TRBJ1-6	CAISESGGDNSPLHF	TGTGCCATCAGTGAGTCAGGGGGAGATAATTCACCCCTCCACTTT
.	TRBV5-1	.	TRBJ1-1	CASRPQPNTEAFF	TGCGCCAGCAGACCACAGCCGAACACTGAAGCTTTCTTT
.	TRBV19	.	TRBJ1-3	CASRPGLWSSGNTIYF	TGTGCCAGTAGGCCGGGACTTTGGAGCTCTGGAAACACCATATATTTT
few	TRBV19	TRBD1	TRBJ1-5	CASSRDRGNSNQPQHF	TGTGCCAGTAGTAGGGACAGGGGAAATAGCAATCAGCCCCAGCATTTT
.	TRBV2	TRBD1	TRBJ1-1	CASRGQANTEAFF	TGTGCCAGCAGGGGACAGGCAAACACTGAAGCTTTCTTT
once	TRBV10-1	.	TRBJ2-3	CASSESDTDTQYF	TGCGCCAGCAGTGAGTCGGACACAGATACGCAGTATTTT
few	TRBV6-1	.	TRBJ1-5	CASSEARGPADQPQHF	TGTGCCAGCAGTGAAGCTCGAGGACCCGCGGACCAGCCCCAGCATTTT
.	TRBV6-1	TRBD1	TRBJ2-3	CAGKGAGTDTQYF	TGTGCCGGGAAGGGGGCTGGCACAGATACGCAGTATTTT
.	TRBV7-9	TRBD2	TRBJ2-1	CASSFSGDNEQFF	TGTGCCAGCAGCTTTAGCGGGGACAATGAGCAGTTCTTC
.	TRBV19	TRBD2	TRBJ2-3	CASSPLAGEATDTQYF	TGTGCCAGTAGTCCTCTAGCGGGAGAGGCCACAGATACGCAGTATTTT
.	TRBV7-2	.	TRBJ1-5	CASSLGQVDNQPQHF	TGTGCCAGCAGCTTAGGGCAGGTCGACAATCAGCCCCAGCATTTT
.	TRBV2	TRBD2	TRBJ2-2	CASSKREGVTGELFF	TGTGCCAGCAGTAAGCGGGAGGGCGTTACCGGGGAGCTGTTTTTT
few	TRBV10-3	.	TRBJ1-1	CAISESEGTEAFF	TGTGCCATCAGTGAGTCAGAGGGCACTGAAGCTTTCTTT
.	TRBV7-8	.	TRBJ1-1	CASSLRVIGYLNTEAFF	TGTGCCAGCAGCTTACGCGTTATTGGATATCTGAACACTGAAGCTTTCTTT
.	TRBV20-1	.	TRBJ1-5	CSARGSEAQPQHF	TGCAGTGCTAGAGGGTCAGAGGCTCAGCCCCAGCATTTT
.	TRBV28	.	TRBJ1-3	CASSSSGVHSGNTIYF	TGTGCCAGCAGTTCATCAGGAGTCCACTCTGGAAACACCATATATTTT
.	TRBV20-1	.	TRBJ2-2	CSARDRGELFF	TGCAGTGCTAGAGATCGGGGGGAGCTGTTTTTT
once	TRBV5-4	.	TRBJ2-2	CASSQGGQIYTGELFF	TGTGCCAGCAGCCAGGGGGGACAGATCTACACCGGGGAGCTGTTTTTT
few	TRBV20-1	TRBD1	TRBJ1-5	CSARGIGGAGQPQHF	TGCAGTGCTAGAGGTATAGGGGGCGCGGGTCAGCCCCAGCATTTT
.	TRBV6-1	TRBD2	TRBJ2-5	CASSPQTSGGETQYF	TGTGCCAGCAGTCCCCAAACTAGCGGAGGGGAGACCCAGTACTTC
.	TRBV10-3	.	TRBJ2-1	CAISDAGSYNEQFF	TGTGCCATCAGTGACGCAGGGAGCTACAATGAGCAGTTCTTC
.	TRBV6-1	.	TRBJ2-7	CASSQPGLSYEQYF	TGTGCCAGCAGCCAACCGGGACTCTCCTACGAGCAGTACTTC
once	TRBV5-6	.	TRBJ2-3	CASSFRGHTDTQYF	TGTGCCAGCAGCTTCAGGGGACACACAGATACGCAGTATTTT
.	TRBV20-1	TRBD1	TRBJ2-2	CSATSPGTGNTGELFF	TGCAGTGCTACCTCTCCCGGGACAGGGAACACCGGGGAGCTGTTTTTT
.	TRBV2	TRBD1	TRBJ2-1	CASSGRTRDRAANEQFF	TGTGCCAGCAGCGGGCGAACCAGGGACAGGGCGGCGAATGAGCAGTTCTTC